The 8 T cell receptor beta chains in this list originate from one sample, sequenced in a study of cytomegalovirus exposure and HLA in healthy donors. The table came from immunoSEQ multiplex PCR; TCRdb's copy has only in-frame clones and leaves some out. The sample holds 150,000 to 200,000 clones; 85% are singletons and the top ten take about a sixth. Sample: PBMCs. The receptors were gathered from a man aged 18-30 years in good health and CMV-seropositive.

This chain joins TRBV27 and TRBJ1-4; 9 bases are shared with TRBD1. Germline-derived CDR1 and CDR2 are MNHEY and SMNVEV (reference sequence). This CDR3 has 14 amino acids. The J segment lost 8 bases and the V segment lost 4 bases, leaving 5 bases of the junction unmatched. CDR3 residues: CASSYRGPREKLFF. CDR3 sequence (DNA): TGTGCCAGCAGTTACAGGGGGCCGAGAGAAAAACTGTTTTTT.

The chain has TRBV4-1 and TRBJ2-5, with TRBD2 as a possible D gene (5 bases). CDR3 length: 13 residues. The germline V gene encodes CDR1 MGHRA and CDR2 YSYEKL. V was cut by 3 bases and J by 5 bases, with 10 bases left in between. CDR3 in amino acids: CASSQWEKETQYF. Here the CDR3 DNA reads TGCGCCAGCAGCCAGTGGGAGAAGGAGACCCAGTACTTC.

The J gene is TRBJ2-3, the V gene TRBV5-4, with 8 bases that match TRBD1. Trimming took 5 bases from V and 1 from J; bases not matched to a gene: 0. The germline CDR1 and CDR2 sequences are SGHNT and YYREEE (reference sequence). The CDR3 is 13 amino acids. CDR3 sequence: CASRDRGTDTQYF. CDR3 sequence (DNA): TGTGCCAGCAGGGACAGGGGCACAGATACGCAGTATTTT.

The V gene is TRBV7-9, the J gene TRBJ1-2; D is possibly TRBD1 (5 bases). V was trimmed by 2 bases and J by 4 bases, leaving 23 bases between them. The CDR3 loop spans 18 amino acids. Germline assignment: CDR1 SEHNR and CDR2 FQNEAQ (reference sequence). CDR3 nucleotide sequence: TGTGCCAGCAGCTTATCAAACATTCTGGGGATCGGGGGCTATGGCTACACCTTC. Its protein is CASSLSNILGIGGYGYTF.

The chain recombines TRBV6-5 with TRBJ1-4, with D maybe TRBD1 (6 bases). In germline, CDR1 is MNHEY, CDR2 SVGAGI. V dropped 5 bases and J dropped 0 bases, with 10 bases sitting between them. This CDR3 has 15 residues. The CDR3 region is CASSASGATNEKLFF. In DNA form, the CDR3 reads TGTGCCAGCAGTGCCTCAGGGGCAACTAATGAAAAACTGTTTTTT.

This chain links TRBV15 with TRBJ2-5, with a possible D match to TRBD1 (5 bases). This CDR3 has 17 amino acids. The germline gives CDR1 LNHNV, CDR2 YYDKDF (reference sequence). V was trimmed by 6 bases and J by 5 bases, leaving 25 bases between them. This CDR3 is CATRPTVNWSLWETQYF. The DNA for the CDR3 is TGTGCCACCAGGCCGACAGTTAACTGGTCCCTTTGGGAGACCCAGTACTTC. The full variable domain, completed using reference TRBV15 and TRBJ2-5, is DAMVIQNPRYQVTQFGKPVTLSCSQTLNHNVMYWYQQKSSQAPKLLFHYYDKDFNNEADTPDNFQSRRPNTSFCFLDIRSPGLGDTAMYLCATRPTVNWSLWETQYFGPGTRLLVL.

This chain uses TRBV6-1 with TRBJ2-2; 7 bases agree with TRBD1. The V segment lost 6 bases and the J segment 2 bases; nucleotides outside the gene matches: 6. The CDR3 is 15 residues long. Per the germline V gene, CDR1 is MNHNS and CDR2 is SASEGT. DNA for the CDR3: TGTGCCAGCAGCTTGACAGGGACCAACACCGGGGAGCTGTTTTTT. As protein: CASSLTGTNTGELFF.

The chain employs TRBV7-9 and TRBJ1-4; D may be TRBD1 (6 bases). The CDR3 is 15 residues long. Germline CDR1 and CDR2: SEHNR and FQNEAQ (reference sequence). V lost 5 bases, J lost 5 bases, and 15 bases lay in between. The DNA for the CDR3 is TGTGCCAGCAGCCGATCCGGGACAATCAATGAAAAACTGTTTTTT. Translation: CASSRSGTINEKLFF.